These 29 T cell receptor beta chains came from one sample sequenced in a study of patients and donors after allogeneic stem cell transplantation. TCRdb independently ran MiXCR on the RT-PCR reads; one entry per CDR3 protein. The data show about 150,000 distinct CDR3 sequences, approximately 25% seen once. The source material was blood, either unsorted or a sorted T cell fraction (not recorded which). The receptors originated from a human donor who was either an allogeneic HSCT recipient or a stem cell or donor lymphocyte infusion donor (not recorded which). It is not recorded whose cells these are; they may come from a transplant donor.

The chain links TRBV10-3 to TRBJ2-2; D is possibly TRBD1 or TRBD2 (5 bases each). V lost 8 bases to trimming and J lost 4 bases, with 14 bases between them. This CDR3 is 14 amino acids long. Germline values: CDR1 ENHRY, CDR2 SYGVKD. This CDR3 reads CAIRGRESTGELFF. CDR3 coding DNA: TGTGCCATCCGGGGCAGGGAGAGCACCGGGGAGCTGTTTTTT.

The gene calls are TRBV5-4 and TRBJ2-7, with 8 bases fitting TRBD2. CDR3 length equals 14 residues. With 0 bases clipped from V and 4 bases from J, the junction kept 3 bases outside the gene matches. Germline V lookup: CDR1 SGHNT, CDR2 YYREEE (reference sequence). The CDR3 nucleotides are TGTGCCAGCAGCTTGGCCGGGAGGGAGTACGAGCAGTACTTC. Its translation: CASSLAGREYEQYF. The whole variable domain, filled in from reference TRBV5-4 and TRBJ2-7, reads ETGVTQSPTHLIKTRGQQVTLRCSSQSGHNTVSWYQQALGQGPQFIFQYYREEENGRGNFPPRFSGLQFPNYSSELNVNALELDDSALYLCASSLAGREYEQYFGPGTRLTVT.

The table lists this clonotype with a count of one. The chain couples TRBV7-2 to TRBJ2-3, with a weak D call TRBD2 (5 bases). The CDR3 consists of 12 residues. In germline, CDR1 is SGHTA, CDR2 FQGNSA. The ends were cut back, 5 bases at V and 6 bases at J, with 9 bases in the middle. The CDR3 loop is CASSPSSDTQYF. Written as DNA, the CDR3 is TGTGCCAGCAGCCCTAGCTCGGATACGCAGTATTTT.

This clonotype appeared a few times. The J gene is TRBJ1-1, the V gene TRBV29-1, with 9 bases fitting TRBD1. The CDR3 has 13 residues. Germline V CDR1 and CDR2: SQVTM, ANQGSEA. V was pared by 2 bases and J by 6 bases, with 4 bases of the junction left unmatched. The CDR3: CSVEPTGGSEAFF. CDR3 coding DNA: TGCAGCGTTGAACCCACAGGGGGCTCTGAAGCTTTCTTT.

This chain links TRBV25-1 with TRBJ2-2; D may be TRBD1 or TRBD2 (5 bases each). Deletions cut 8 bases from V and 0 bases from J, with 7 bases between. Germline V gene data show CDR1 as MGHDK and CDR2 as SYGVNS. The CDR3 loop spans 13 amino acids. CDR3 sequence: CASGTTNTGELFF. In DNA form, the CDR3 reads TGTGCCAGCGGGACGACGAACACCGGGGAGCTGTTTTTT.

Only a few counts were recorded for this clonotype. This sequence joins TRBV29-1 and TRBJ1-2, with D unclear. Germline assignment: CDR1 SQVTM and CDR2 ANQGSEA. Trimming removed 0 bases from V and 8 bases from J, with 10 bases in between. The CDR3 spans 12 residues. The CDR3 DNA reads TGCAGCGTTGAAGATGGTAGGGTAGGCTACACCTTC. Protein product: CSVEDGRVGYTF.

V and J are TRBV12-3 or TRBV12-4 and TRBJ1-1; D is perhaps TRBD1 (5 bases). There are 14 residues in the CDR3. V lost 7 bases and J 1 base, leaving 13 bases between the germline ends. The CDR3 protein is CASIFRRGNTEAFF. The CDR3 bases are TGTGCCAGCATCTTTAGGAGGGGGAACACTGAAGCTTTCTTT.

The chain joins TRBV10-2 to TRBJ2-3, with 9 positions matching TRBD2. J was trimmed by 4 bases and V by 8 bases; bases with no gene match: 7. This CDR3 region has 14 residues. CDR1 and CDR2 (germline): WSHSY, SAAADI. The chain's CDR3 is CASGGLAGSDTQYF. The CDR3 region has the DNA TGCGCCAGCGGGGGGCTAGCGGGATCAGATACGCAGTATTTT.

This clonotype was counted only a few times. CDR3 loop: CASSFDGVTGYTF. DNA for the CDR3: TGTGCCAGCAGTTTCGATGGCGTGACTGGCTACACCTTC. This chain connects TRBV12-3 or TRBV12-4 to TRBJ1-2, with no clear D. The CDR3 loop spans 13 amino acids. V was cut by 3 bases and J by 7 bases, with 12 bases left in between.

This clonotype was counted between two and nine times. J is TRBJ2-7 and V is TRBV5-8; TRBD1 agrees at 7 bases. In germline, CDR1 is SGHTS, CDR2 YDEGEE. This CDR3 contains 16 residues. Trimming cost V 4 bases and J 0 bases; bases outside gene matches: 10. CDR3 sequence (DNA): TGTGCCAGCAGCGCCCCCGGGACAGCGGTCTCCTACGAGCAGTACTTC. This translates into CASSAPGTAVSYEQYF.

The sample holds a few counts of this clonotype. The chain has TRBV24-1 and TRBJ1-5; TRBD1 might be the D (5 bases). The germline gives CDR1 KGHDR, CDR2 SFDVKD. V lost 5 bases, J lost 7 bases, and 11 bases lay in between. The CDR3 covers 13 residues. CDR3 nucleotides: TGTGCCACCAGTGCAAGGGGTGGCCAGCCCCAGCATTTT. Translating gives CATSARGGQPQHF.

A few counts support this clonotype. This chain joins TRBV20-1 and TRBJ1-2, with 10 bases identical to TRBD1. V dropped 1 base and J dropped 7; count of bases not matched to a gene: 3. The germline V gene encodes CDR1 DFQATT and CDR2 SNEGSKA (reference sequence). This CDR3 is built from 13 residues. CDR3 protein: CSARGQGASGYTF. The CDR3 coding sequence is TGCAGTGCTAGAGGACAGGGGGCGTCTGGCTACACCTTC.

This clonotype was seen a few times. CDR3 sequence (DNA): TGCAGCGTTGGAAAGGCCACAGATACGCAGTATTTT. This codes for CSVGKATDTQYF. The chain joins TRBV29-1 to TRBJ2-3; no clear D gene. The CDR3 is made up of 12 amino acids. CDR1 and CDR2 from the germline V gene are SQVTM and ANQGSEA. V lost 4 bases, J lost 2 bases, and 7 bases lay in between.

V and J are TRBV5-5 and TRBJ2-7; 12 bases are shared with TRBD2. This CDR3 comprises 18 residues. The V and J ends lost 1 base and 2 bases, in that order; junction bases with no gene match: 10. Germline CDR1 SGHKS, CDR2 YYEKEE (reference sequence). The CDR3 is CASSLSQAGLAGPYEQYF. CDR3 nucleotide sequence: TGTGCCAGCAGCTTGTCACAAGCGGGACTAGCGGGCCCCTACGAGCAGTACTTC. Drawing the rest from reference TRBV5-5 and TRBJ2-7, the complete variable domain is DAGVTQSPTHLIKTRGQQVTLRCSPISGHKSVSWYQQVLGQGPQFIFQYYEKEERGRGNFPDRFSARQFPNYSSELNVNALLLGDSALYLCASSLSQAGLAGPYEQYFGPGTRLTVT.

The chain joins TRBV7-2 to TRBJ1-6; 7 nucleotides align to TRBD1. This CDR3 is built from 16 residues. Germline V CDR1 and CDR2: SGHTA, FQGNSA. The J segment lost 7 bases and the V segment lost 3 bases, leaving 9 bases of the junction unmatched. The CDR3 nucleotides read TGTGCCAGCAGCTTCCGGACAGGACGGGGGAATTCACCCCTCCACTTT. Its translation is CASSFRTGRGNSPLHF. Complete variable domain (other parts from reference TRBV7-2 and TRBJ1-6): GAGVSQSPSNKVTEKGKDVELRCDPISGHTALYWYRQSLGQGLEFLIYFQGNSAPDKSGLPSDRFSAERTGGSVSTLTIQRTQQEDSAVYLCASSFRTGRGNSPLHFGNGTRLTVT.

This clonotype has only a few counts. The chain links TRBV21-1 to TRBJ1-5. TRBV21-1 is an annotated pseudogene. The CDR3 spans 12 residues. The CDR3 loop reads CASRRRNPPQHF. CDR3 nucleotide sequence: TGTGCCAGCCGAAGGAGGAATCCGCCCCAGCATTTT.

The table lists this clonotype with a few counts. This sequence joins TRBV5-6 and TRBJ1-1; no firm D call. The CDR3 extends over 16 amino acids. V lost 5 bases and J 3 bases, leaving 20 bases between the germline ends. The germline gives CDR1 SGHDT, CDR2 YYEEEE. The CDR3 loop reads CASSYDRLAVDTEAFF. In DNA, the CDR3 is TGTGCCAGCAGTTATGACCGCCTGGCTGTAGACACTGAAGCTTTCTTT.

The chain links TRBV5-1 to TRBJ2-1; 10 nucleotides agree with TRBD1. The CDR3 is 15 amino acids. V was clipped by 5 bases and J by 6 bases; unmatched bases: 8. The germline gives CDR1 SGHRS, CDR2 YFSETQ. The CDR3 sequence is CASRGQGIEFNEQFF. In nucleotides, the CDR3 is TGCGCCAGCAGGGGACAGGGGATTGAATTCAATGAGCAGTTCTTC.

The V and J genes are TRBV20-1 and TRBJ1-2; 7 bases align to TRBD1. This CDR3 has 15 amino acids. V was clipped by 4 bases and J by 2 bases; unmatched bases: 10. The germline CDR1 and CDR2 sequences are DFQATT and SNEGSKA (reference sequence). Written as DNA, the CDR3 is TGCAGTGCTACCTATTCTAACAGGGGAAACTATGGCTACACCTTC. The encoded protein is CSATYSNRGNYGYTF.

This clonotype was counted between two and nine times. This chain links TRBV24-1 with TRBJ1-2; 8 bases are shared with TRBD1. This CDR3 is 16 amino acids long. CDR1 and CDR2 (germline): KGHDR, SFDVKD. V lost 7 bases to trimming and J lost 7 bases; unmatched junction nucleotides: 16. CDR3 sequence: CATSDESWTGIGGYTF. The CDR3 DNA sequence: TGTGCCACCAGCGATGAATCGTGGACAGGGATCGGTGGCTACACCTTC.

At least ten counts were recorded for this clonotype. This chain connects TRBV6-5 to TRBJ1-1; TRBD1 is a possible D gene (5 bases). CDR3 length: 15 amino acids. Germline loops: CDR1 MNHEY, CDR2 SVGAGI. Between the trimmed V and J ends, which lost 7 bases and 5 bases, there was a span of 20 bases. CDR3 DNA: TGTGCCAGCACTTCTCTGACAAGGGGAGGGACTGAAGCTTTCTTT. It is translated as CASTSLTRGGTEAFF.

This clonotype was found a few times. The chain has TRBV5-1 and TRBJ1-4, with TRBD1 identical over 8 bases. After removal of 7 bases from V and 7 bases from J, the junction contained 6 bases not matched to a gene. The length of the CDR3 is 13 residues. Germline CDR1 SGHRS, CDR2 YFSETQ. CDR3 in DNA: TGCGCCAGCGGACAGGGCCTGAGTGAAAAACTGTTTTTT. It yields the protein CASGQGLSEKLFF.

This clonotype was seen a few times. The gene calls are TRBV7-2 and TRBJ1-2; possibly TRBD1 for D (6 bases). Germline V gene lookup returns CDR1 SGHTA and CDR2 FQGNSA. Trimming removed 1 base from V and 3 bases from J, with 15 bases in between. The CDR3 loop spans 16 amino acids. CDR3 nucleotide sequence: TGTGCCAGCAGCTTAGTCCCGGACAGACCTGACTATGGCTACACCTTC. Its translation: CASSLVPDRPDYGYTF.

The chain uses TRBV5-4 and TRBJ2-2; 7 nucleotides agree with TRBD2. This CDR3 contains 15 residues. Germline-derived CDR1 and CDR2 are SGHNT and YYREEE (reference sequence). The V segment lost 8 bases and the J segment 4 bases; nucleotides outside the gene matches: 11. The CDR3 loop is CASKLISGGTGELFF. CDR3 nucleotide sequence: TGTGCCAGTAAACTCATATCGGGGGGCACCGGGGAGCTGTTTTTT. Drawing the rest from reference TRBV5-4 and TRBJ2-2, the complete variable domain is ETGVTQSPTHLIKTRGQQVTLRCSSQSGHNTVSWYQQALGQGPQFIFQYYREEENGRGNFPPRFSGLQFPNYSSELNVNALELDDSALYLCASKLISGGTGELFFGEGSRLTVL.

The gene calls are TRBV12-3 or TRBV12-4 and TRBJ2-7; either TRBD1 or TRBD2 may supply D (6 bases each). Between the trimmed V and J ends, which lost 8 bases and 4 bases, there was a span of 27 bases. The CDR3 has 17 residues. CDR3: CASAGGIPGQKIYEQYF. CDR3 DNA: TGTGCCAGCGCTGGGGGGATACCGGGACAAAAGATTTACGAGCAGTACTTC.

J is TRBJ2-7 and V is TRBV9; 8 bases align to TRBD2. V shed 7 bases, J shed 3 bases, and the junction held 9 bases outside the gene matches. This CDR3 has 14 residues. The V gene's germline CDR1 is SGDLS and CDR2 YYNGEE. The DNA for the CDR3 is TGTGCCAGCGCCACAGGGCTAGCGGGCTACGAGCAGTACTTC. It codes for CASATGLAGYEQYF. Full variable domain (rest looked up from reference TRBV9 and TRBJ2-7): DSGVTQTPKHLITATGQRVTLRCSPRSGDLSVYWYQQSLDQGLQFLIQYYNGEERAKGNILERFSAQQFPDLHSELNLSSLELGDSALYFCASATGLAGYEQYFGPGTRLTVT.

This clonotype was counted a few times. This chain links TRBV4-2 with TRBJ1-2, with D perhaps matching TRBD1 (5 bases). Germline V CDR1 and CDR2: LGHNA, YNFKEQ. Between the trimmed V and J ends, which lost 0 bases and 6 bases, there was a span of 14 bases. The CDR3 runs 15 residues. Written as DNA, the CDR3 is TGTGCCAGCAGCCAAGATGTTAGGGGATCGGATGGCTACACCTTC. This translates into CASSQDVRGSDGYTF.

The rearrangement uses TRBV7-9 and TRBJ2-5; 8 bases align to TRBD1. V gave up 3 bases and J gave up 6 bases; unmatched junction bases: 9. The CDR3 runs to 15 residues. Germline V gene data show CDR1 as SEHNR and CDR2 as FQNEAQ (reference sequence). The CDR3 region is CASSFISGGAKTQYF. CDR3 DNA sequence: TGTGCCAGCAGCTTCATTTCAGGGGGCGCAAAGACCCAGTACTTC.

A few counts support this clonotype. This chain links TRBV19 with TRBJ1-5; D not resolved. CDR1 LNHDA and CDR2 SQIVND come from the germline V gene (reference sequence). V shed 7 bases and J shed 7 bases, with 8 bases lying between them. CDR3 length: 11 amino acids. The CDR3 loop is CASTLGQPQHF. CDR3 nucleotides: TGTGCCAGTACCCTAGGGCAGCCCCAGCATTTT.